This TCR beta chain comes out of a study of T cell changes during pregnancy in multiple sclerosis. Germline loops: CDR1 WSHSY, CDR2 SAAADI. This CDR3 is 14 amino acids long. V gave up 2 bases and J gave up 6 bases, with 10 bases separating them. The assay was immunoSEQ multiplex PCR, and TCRdb's table has in-frame clones only and misses some. This table holds fewer than 85,000 clones, around 89% found once. The sequenced sample was peripheral blood, obtained before pregnancy. V gene TRBV10-2 combines with J gene TRBJ1-4, with D tentatively TRBD1 (5 bases). The receptor comes from a female donor with multiple sclerosis, enrolled in a pregnancy study. The chain's CDR3 is CASSERGTYEKLFF. The CDR3 DNA reads as TGCGCCAGCAGTGAGAGGGGAACCTATGAAAAACTGTTTTTT.